Listed below are T cell receptor beta chains from one sample, sequenced in a study of T cell responses to AZD1222 COVID-19 vaccine. Profiled with immunoSEQ multiplex PCR; TCRdb holds only in-frame clones, not every one. The profile covers about 140,000 clones, with around 90% appearing a single time and 1.7% taken by the ten largest. The material was peripheral blood, obtained on day 0 of AZD1222 vaccination. The receptors derive from an adult in good health. CDR3s leave out the opening cysteine and the closing phenylalanine or tryptophan. The order of the fields is J gene, V gene, CDR3 protein.

>TRBJ2-3|TRBV5-1
ASSSGLAESTDTQY
>TRBJ1-2|TRBV11-2
ASSPSDRARYGYT
>TRBJ2-1|TRBV5-1
ASSFDGLARTFF
>TRBJ2-1|TRBV5-1
ASSLALAGVSEQF
>TRBJ2-5|TRBV2
ASSEVVRGETQY
>TRBJ2-3|TRBV5-1
ASSVTSGGTDTQY
>TRBJ1-1|TRBV29-1
SVEEEMNTEAF
>TRBJ2-6|TRBV5-1
ASSGQGAGANVLT
>TRBJ2-3|TRBV27
ASSSSGRALDTQY
>TRBJ1-1|TRBV19
ASSQYMNTEAF
>TRBJ1-5|TRBV6-2/TRBV6-3
ASSYRTGGDQPQH
>TRBJ2-3|TRBV12-3/TRBV12-4
ASTGGVPDTQY
>TRBJ2-5|TRBV7-9
ASSLSYRFAETQY
>TRBJ1-3|TRBV11-2
ASSSRGAGNTIY
>TRBJ2-1|TRBV6-5
ASSYSWSSYNEQF
>TRBJ1-1|TRBV5-8
ASSLDPGTNTEAF
>TRBJ2-2|TRBV29-1
SYIGTGELF
>TRBJ1-1|TRBV7-3
ASSFAGTETEAF
>TRBJ2-3|TRBV6-5
ASSLTQRRTDTQY
>TRBJ1-4|TRBV5-5
ASSSSDRGATNEKLF
>TRBJ1-2|TRBV6-5
ASSYSSQGTGGYT
>TRBJ2-7|TRBV10-2
ASSGSLDYEQY
>TRBJ2-6|TRBV7-7
ASSPTPDFSGANVLT
>TRBJ2-3|TRBV10-2
ASRDRLADSTDTQY
>TRBJ2-2|TRBV19
ASSILPGLHTGELF
>TRBJ2-2|TRBV10-3
AISEKTSSAGELF
>TRBJ1-5|TRBV23-1
ATPILRAPPRGGNQPQH
>TRBJ1-4|TRBV6-1
ASSERGGGGQEKLF
>TRBJ2-1|TRBV5-1
ASSLDGSSYNEQF
>TRBJ1-5|TRBV6-5
ASSSLDPVNDQPQH
>TRBJ1-2|TRBV28
ASSHPKSSWSYT
>TRBJ1-2|TRBV21-1
ASSKRQVGSFNYGYT
>TRBJ1-3|TRBV27
ASRRTGGLSGNTIY
>TRBJ2-3|TRBV14
ASSQMLAASSDTQY
>TRBJ1-4|TRBV11-3
ASSLDEGRGKLGEKLF
>TRBJ1-2|TRBV6-1
ASSEASRGYGYT
>TRBJ2-1|TRBV6-5
ASSRNLDEQF
>TRBJ2-1|TRBV28
ASSPTRRGDDEQF
>TRBJ2-7|TRBV5-4
ASSLDSNEQY
>TRBJ2-2|TRBV5-1
ASSLEGSTGELF
>TRBJ1-3|TRBV7-9
ASSPTGGGNTIY
>TRBJ1-1|TRBV7-9
ASSLQGPNTEAF
>TRBJ1-1|TRBV28
ASTPPGGMNTEAF
>TRBJ2-6|TRBV30
AWSPGGGANVLT
>TRBJ2-1|TRBV11-3
ASSLKKREGRWNEQF
>TRBJ2-7|TRBV29-1
SVGQGATEQY
>TRBJ2-3|TRBV6-5
ASSPAWGTDTQY
>TRBJ1-1|TRBV3-1/TRBV3-2
ASSPRGGTEAF
>TRBJ2-1|TRBV15
ATSRASGSASYNEQF
>TRBJ2-5|TRBV5-1
ASHPGQIQETQY
>TRBJ1-2|TRBV5-6
ASSLNRDSYGYT
>TRBJ1-2|TRBV5-6
ASSLGGSGYGYT
>TRBJ2-5|TRBV30
AWSSGLAGGETQY
>TRBJ2-2|TRBV30
AWNTGLLTNTGELF
>TRBJ2-7|TRBV5-4
ASSLRLAGGYEQY